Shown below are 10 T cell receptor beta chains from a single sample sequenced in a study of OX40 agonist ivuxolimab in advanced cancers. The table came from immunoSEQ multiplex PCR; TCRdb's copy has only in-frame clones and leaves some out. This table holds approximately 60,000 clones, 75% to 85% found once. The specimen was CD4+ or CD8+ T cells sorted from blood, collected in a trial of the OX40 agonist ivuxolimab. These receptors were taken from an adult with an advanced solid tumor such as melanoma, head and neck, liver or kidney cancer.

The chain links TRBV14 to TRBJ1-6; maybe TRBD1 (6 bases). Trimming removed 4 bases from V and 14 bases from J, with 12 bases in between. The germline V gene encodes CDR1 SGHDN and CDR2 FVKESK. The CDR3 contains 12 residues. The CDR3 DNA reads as TGTGCCAGCAGCCCGAGGGGGTTCACCCTCCACTTT. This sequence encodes CASSPRGFTLHF.

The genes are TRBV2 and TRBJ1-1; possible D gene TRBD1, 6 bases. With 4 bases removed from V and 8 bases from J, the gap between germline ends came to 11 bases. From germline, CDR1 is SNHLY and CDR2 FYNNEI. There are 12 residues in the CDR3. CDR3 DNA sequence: TGTGCCAGCAGTGGACAGGTGTCCGAAGCTTTCTTT. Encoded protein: CASSGQVSEAFF.

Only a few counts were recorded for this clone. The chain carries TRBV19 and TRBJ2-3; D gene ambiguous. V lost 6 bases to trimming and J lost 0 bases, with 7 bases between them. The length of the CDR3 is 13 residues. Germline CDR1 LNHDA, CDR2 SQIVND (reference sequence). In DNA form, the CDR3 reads TGTGCCAGTAGACACCCTAGCACAGATACGCAGTATTTT. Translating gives CASRHPSTDTQYF.

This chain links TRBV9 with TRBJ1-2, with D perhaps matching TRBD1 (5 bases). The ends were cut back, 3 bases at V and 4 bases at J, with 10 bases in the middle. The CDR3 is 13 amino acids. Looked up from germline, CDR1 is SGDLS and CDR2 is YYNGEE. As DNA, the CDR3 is TGTGCCAGCAGCGAGGGGCCCTTCTATGGCTACACCTTC. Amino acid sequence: CASSEGPFYGYTF.

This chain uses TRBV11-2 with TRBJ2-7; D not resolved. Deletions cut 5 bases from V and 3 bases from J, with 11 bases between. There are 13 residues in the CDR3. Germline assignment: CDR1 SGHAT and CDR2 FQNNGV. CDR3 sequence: CASSRTPFYEQYF. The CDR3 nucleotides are TGTGCCAGCAGCCGAACGCCGTTCTACGAGCAGTACTTC.

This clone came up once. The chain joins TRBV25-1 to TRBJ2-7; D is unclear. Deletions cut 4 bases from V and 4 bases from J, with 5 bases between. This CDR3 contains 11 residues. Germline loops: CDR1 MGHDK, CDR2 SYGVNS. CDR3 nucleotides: TGTGCCAGCAGTGGCCTTTACGAGCAGTACTTC. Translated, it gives CASSGLYEQYF.

The CDR3 loop is CASSPGLSNYGYTF. In DNA, the CDR3 is TGTGCCAGCTCCCCCGGTCTTTCTAACTATGGCTACACCTTC. The V and J genes are TRBV18 and TRBJ1-2; the D is unclear. The germline V and J ends were trimmed by 6 bases and 0 bases, with 11 bases remaining between them. The germline CDR1 and CDR2 sequences are KGHSH and LQKENI. The CDR3 has 14 amino acids. The variable domain in full, completed from reference TRBV18 and TRBJ1-2, reads NAGVMQNPRHLVRRRGQEARLRCSPMKGHSHVYWYRQLPEEGLKFMVYLQKENIIDESGMPKERFSAEFPKEGPSILRIQQVVRGDSAAYFCASSPGLSNYGYTFGSGTRLTVV.

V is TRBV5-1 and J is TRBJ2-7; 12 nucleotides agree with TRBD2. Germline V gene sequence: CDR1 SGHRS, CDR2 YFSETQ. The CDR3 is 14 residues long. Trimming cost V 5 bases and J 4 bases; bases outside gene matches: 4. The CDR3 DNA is TGCGCCAGCAGTCGGACTAGCGGGAATTACGAGCAGTACTTC. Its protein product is CASSRTSGNYEQYF.

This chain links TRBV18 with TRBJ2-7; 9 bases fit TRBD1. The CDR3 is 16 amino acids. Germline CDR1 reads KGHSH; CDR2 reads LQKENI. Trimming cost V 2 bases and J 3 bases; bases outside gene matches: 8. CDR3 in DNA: TGTGCCAGCTCACCATTGTCTGGACAGGGGATCTACGAGCAGTACTTC. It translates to CASSPLSGQGIYEQYF.

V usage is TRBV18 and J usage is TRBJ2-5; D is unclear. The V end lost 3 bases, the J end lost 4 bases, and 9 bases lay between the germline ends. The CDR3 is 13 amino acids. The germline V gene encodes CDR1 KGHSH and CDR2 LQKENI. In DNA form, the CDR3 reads TGTGCCAGCTCACCGCGCATAGGAGAGACCCAGTACTTC. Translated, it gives CASSPRIGETQYF.